The clone carrying this T cell receptor beta chain was observed many times. This CDR3 spans 15 amino acids. In germline, CDR1 is SGHAT, CDR2 FQNNGV. Trimming pared 2 bases from V and 4 bases from J, leaving 14 bases between. Four PCR rounds used nested alpha and beta constant region primers plus the SP2 primer. TCRdb reprocessed the 5' RACE reads with MiXCR, giving one entry per CDR3 protein. The data contain tens of thousands of distinct CDR3 sequences, approximately 4.5% of them seen just once; the ten biggest clones take up 0.75% to 0.9%. The data originate from a study of naive and memory T cell subsets. A UMI-containing oligonucleotide was joined by 3' ligation to the TCR cDNA template.

The TCR was taken from a female donor in good health. The V gene is TRBV11-2, the J gene TRBJ2-5; TRBD2 is a possible D gene (5 bases). The CDR3 nucleotides read TGTGCCAGCAGCTTAATGGCTAGCATTTCAGAGACCCAGTACTTC. Its protein product is CASSLMASISETQYF.